This T cell receptor beta chain was retrieved from a study of blood T cell repertoires in COVID-19. Study details: From the United States, Italy and Spain came samples of acute and convalescent COVID-19. T cells, B-cell-depleted T cells, or PBMCs provided the cDNA or gDNA that served as material.

In the original workflow: From reference gene primer amplification, estimates of nucleated cell counts were derived. Libraries were prepared by immunoSEQ multiplex PCR; TCRdb keeps only in-frame clonotypes and omits some of them. That table supplies the V and J calls and clone size; D and trimming were determined from the DNA. The sample records roughly 99,000 clones, 79% being singletons. V was clipped by 3 bases and J by 5 bases; unmatched bases: 9. The V gene's germline CDR1 is SGHKS and CDR2 YYEKEE (reference sequence). The CDR3 length is 16 residues. Specimen: peripheral blood. The TCR sequence derives from a woman aged 80 or older with active or convalescent COVID-19. The chain uses TRBV5-5 and TRBJ2-1; the match to TRBD2 covers 9 bases. CDR3 sequence (DNA): TGTGCCAGCAGCTCCCCCGGTAGCGGGAGTGACAATGAGCAGTTCTTC. This translates into CASSSPGSGSDNEQFF.